The 31 T cell receptor beta chains listed next were all sequenced from one sample in a study of PD-L1 blockade in urothelial cancer. Here immunoSEQ multiplex PCR was the method, and the copy in TCRdb shows in-frame clones only, minus some. The repertoire consists of fewer than 40,000 clones, with approximately 92% occurring once and the leading ten covering around 8.3%. The starting material was PBMCs, obtained around atezolizumab (anti-PD-L1) treatment. Receptors were obtained from a man in his 70s with urothelial cancer.

The chain uses TRBV5-6 and TRBJ2-2; D perhaps matches TRBD1 (6 bases). Germline assignment: CDR1 SGHDT and CDR2 YYEEEE. V lost 3 bases and J 4 bases, leaving 13 bases between the germline ends. The CDR3 totals 15 residues. In DNA, the CDR3 is TGTGCCAGCAGCTCTTGGGGGCGAGGCACCGGGGAGCTGTTTTTT. Translated: CASSSWGRGTGELFF.

J is TRBJ1-2 and V is TRBV21-1; TRBD1 was called by the table and not checked on the DNA. TRBV21-1 is a listed pseudogene. This CDR3 is 15 amino acids long. The CDR3 nucleotides are TGTGCCAGCAGCAGAGGGACAGGGGGATACTATGGCTACACCTTC. Residues: CASSRGTGGYYGYTF.

Turning to this clone: Other DNA variants within this sample encode the same CDR3. The chain uses TRBV6-6 and TRBJ2-1; TRBD2 aligns across 9 bases. V gave up 6 bases and J gave up 4 bases; unmatched junction bases: 4. The germline V gene encodes CDR1 MNHNY and CDR2 SVGAGI (reference sequence). There are 14 residues in the CDR3. CDR3 region: CASSPTSGYNEQFF. The CDR3 coding sequence is TGTGCCAGCAGCCCTACTAGCGGGTACAATGAGCAGTTCTTC.

J is TRBJ2-3 and V is TRBV5-1, with TRBD2 identical over 10 bases. Germline CDR1 is SGHRS and CDR2 is YFSETQ. The CDR3 spans 13 residues. V dropped 2 bases and J dropped 6; count of bases not matched to a gene: 0. CDR3 region: CASSLAGGDTQYF. CDR3 sequence (DNA): TGCGCCAGCAGCTTAGCGGGGGGGGATACGCAGTATTTT.

This chain uses TRBV6-6 with TRBJ2-5, with D possibly matching TRBD2 (6 bases). This CDR3 contains 13 residues. Germline lookup yields CDR1 MNHNY and CDR2 SVGAGI (reference sequence). Trimming took off 4 bases at V and 1 base at J, with 7 bases between the two ends. CDR3 DNA sequence: TGTGCCAGCAGTTTCGGGAGCCAAGAGACCCAGTACTTC. Encoded protein: CASSFGSQETQYF.

The chain has TRBV30 and TRBJ1-4, with D tentatively TRBD1 (6 bases). Germline V lookup: CDR1 GTSNPN, CDR2 SVGIG (reference sequence). CDR3 size: 15 residues. Trimming pared 8 bases from V and 0 bases from J, leaving 16 bases between. The CDR3 loop is CAPYRGGATNEKLFF. Here the CDR3 DNA reads TGTGCCCCCTATAGGGGGGGGGCAACTAATGAAAAACTGTTTTTT. Full variable domain (remainder filled in from reference TRBV30 and TRBJ1-4): SQTIHQWPATLVQPVGSPLSLECTVEGTSNPNLYWYRQAAGRGLQLLFYSVGIGQISSEVPQNLSASRPQDRQFILSSKKLLLSDSGFYLCAPYRGGATNEKLFFGSGTQLSVL.

The genes are TRBV28 and TRBJ1-5, with D unresolved. CDR3 length: 12 amino acids. Trimming stripped 4 bases from V and 4 bases from J, with 5 bases between. The germline V gene encodes CDR1 MDHEN and CDR2 SYDVKM. CDR3 nucleotides: TGTGCCAGCAGTTCAATGAATCAGCCCCAGCATTTT. Translated: CASSSMNQPQHF. The full variable domain, rest sourced from reference TRBV28 and TRBJ1-5, is DVKVTQSSRYLVKRTGEKVFLECVQDMDHENMFWYRQDPGLGLRLIYFSYDVKMKEKGDIPEGYSVSREKKERFSLILESASTNQTSMYLCASSSMNQPQHFGDGTRLSIL.

The chain is built from TRBV9 and TRBJ2-7, with 9 bases that match TRBD2. This CDR3 is built from 15 residues. Germline CDR1 SGDLS, CDR2 YYNGEE. V was pared by 0 bases and J by 3 bases, with 4 bases of the junction left unmatched. The CDR3 sequence: CASSVDSGSLYEQYF. The DNA for the CDR3 is TGTGCCAGCAGCGTAGATAGCGGGAGCCTCTACGAGCAGTACTTC.

The chain combines TRBV18 with TRBJ2-7; D possibly corresponds to TRBD2 (5 bases). Germline V gene data show CDR1 as KGHSH and CDR2 as LQKENI. The CDR3 contains 15 residues. Trimming left V 4 bases short and J 3 bases short, with 16 bases between. The CDR3 loop reads CASSHQDNRDYEQYF. CDR3 bases: TGTGCCAGCTCACACCAAGACAACCGGGACTACGAGCAGTACTTC.

CDR3 in amino acids: CASSFRPHMGSNYGYTF. The DNA for the CDR3 is TGTGCCAGCAGCTTTCGGCCACACATGGGGAGTAACTATGGCTACACCTTC. The V call is TRBV7-9, the J call TRBJ1-2; D is ambiguous. CDR1 SEHNR and CDR2 FQNEAQ come from the germline V gene (reference sequence). The CDR3 has 17 amino acids. V lost 3 bases, J lost 1 base, and 18 bases lay in between.

This clone was recorded once. The chain recombines TRBV6-5 with TRBJ1-5; TRBD1 matches 9 bases. Germline-derived CDR1 and CDR2 are MNHEY and SVGAGI. Trimming cost V 6 bases and J 3 bases; bases outside gene matches: 3. This CDR3 has 14 amino acids. CDR3 amino acids: CASRGQGYNQPQHF. Here the CDR3 DNA reads TGTGCCAGCAGGGGACAGGGATACAATCAGCCCCAGCATTTT.

This chain uses TRBV11-2 with TRBJ1-1, with TRBD1 matching 9 bases. CDR1 is SGHAT, CDR2 FQNNGV, per germline. Trimming cost V 1 base and J 11 bases; bases outside gene matches: 5. CDR3 length: 13 residues. CDR3 bases: TGTGCCAGCAGCTTAGTAAACAGGGGGCTGGCTTTCTTT. Translation: CASSLVNRGLAFF.

This clone was recorded a few times. V is TRBV18 and J is TRBJ2-7; D not certain. Germline CDR1 and CDR2: KGHSH and LQKENI. V shed 7 bases and J shed 2 bases, with 15 bases lying between them. The CDR3 sequence is 14 residues long. For the CDR3, the DNA is TGTGCCAGCTTCAAGGAGACCAAACCCTACGAGCAGTACTTC. Residues: CASFKETKPYEQYF.

The rearrangement uses TRBV19 and TRBJ1-1; D uncertain. The V end was cut by 0 bases, the J end by 1 base, with 9 bases between. CDR3 size: 15 residues. In germline, CDR1 is LNHDA, CDR2 SQIVND (reference sequence). The CDR3 DNA follows: TGTGCCAGTAGTATAGATAGTCGGGGGAACACTGAAGCTTTCTTT. As protein: CASSIDSRGNTEAFF.

The chain joins TRBV29-1 to TRBJ2-1; 8 positions agree with TRBD2. The CDR3 is made up of 16 amino acids. V was pared by 1 base and J by 4 bases, with 9 bases of the junction left unmatched. Germline V gene sequence: CDR1 SQVTM, CDR2 ANQGSEA. CDR3 loop: CSVEGAGVSPYNEQFF. In DNA, the CDR3 is TGCAGCGTTGAAGGAGCGGGAGTGTCCCCGTACAATGAGCAGTTCTTC.

The chain has TRBV7-7 and TRBJ2-2, with D uncertain. Germline V CDR1 and CDR2: SSHAT, FNYEAQ (reference sequence). CDR3 length: 14 amino acids. V gave up 5 bases and J gave up 0 bases, with 7 bases separating them. The CDR3 loop is CASSPSTNTGELFF. The CDR3 nucleotides are TGTGCCAGCAGCCCCAGTACGAACACCGGGGAGCTGTTTTTT.

The chain has TRBV4-1 and TRBJ2-7; 10 nucleotides match TRBD2. After removal of 3 bases from V and 2 bases from J, the junction contained 7 bases not matched to a gene. Looked up from germline, CDR1 is MGHRA and CDR2 is YSYEKL. The CDR3 spans 16 residues. CDR3 sequence: CASSHWGTSDTYEQYF. CDR3 sequence (DNA): TGCGCCAGCAGCCACTGGGGGACTAGCGACACCTACGAGCAGTACTTC.

The rearrangement joins TRBV28 to TRBJ2-4; maybe TRBD2 (6 bases). The CDR3 consists of 15 residues. Germline loops: CDR1 MDHEN, CDR2 SYDVKM. V gave up 2 bases and J gave up 0 bases, with 8 bases separating them. Here the CDR3 DNA reads TGTGCCAGCAGTTTAACGGGACTAGCCAAAAACATTCAGTACTTC. Its protein product is CASSLTGLAKNIQYF.

The chain recombines TRBV2 with TRBJ1-2; a weak D match, TRBD1 (6 bases). The V end was cut by 7 bases, the J end by 0 bases, with 12 bases between. In germline, CDR1 is SNHLY, CDR2 FYNNEI. There are 14 residues in the CDR3. The CDR3 sequence: CASIGQGTNYGYTF. In nucleotides, the CDR3 is TGTGCCAGCATTGGGCAGGGGACTAACTATGGCTACACCTTC.

The chain links TRBV20-1 to TRBJ1-2; no clear D gene. Germline CDR1 reads DFQATT; CDR2 reads SNEGSKA (reference sequence). V lost 2 bases and J lost 5, with 6 bases in between. The CDR3 covers 11 residues. CDR3: CSARSEYGYTF. Written as DNA, the CDR3 is TGCAGTGCTAGAAGCGAATATGGCTACACCTTC.

In this sample, this clone turned up once. The V call is TRBV5-1, the J call TRBJ2-1, with a weak D call TRBD2 (6 bases). Germline CDR1 reads SGHRS; CDR2 reads YFSETQ. This CDR3 spans 14 amino acids. Trimming removed 5 bases at V and 5 bases at J, with 14 bases between. CDR3 nucleotide sequence: TGCGCCAGCAGGCGGGGACTCGGTGACAATGAGCAGTTCTTC. Protein product: CASRRGLGDNEQFF. The whole variable domain, remainder taken from reference TRBV5-1 and TRBJ2-1, is KAGVTQTPRYLIKTRGQQVTLSCSPISGHRSVSWYQQTPGQGLQFLFEYFSETQRNKGNFPGRFSGRQFSNSRSEMNVSTLELGDSALYLCASRRGLGDNEQFFGPGTRLTVL.

This chain uses TRBV5-6 with TRBJ2-2; 9 bases fit TRBD2. This CDR3 comprises 14 residues. CDR1 is SGHDT and CDR2 is YYEEEE in the germline V gene. Losses at the gene ends were 4 bases for V and 4 bases for J; bases not matched to a gene: 2. For the CDR3, the DNA is TGTGCCAGCAGCCGCGGGGGGGGCACCGGGGAGCTGTTTTTT. This translates into CASSRGGGTGELFF. The full variable domain, its missing parts supplied by reference TRBV5-6 and TRBJ2-2, is DAGVTQSPTHLIKTRGQQVTLRCSPKSGHDTVSWYQQALGQGPQFIFQYYEEEERQRGNFPDRFSGHQFPNYSSELNVNALLLGDSALYLCASSRGGGTGELFFGEGSRLTVL.

J is TRBJ1-2 and V is TRBV6-5; the match to TRBD1 covers 8 bases. This CDR3 contains 15 residues. Trimming cost V 4 bases and J 2 bases; bases outside gene matches: 6. Germline V gives CDR1 MNHEY, CDR2 SVGAGI. As DNA, the CDR3 is TGTGCCAGCAGTTTGGGTGGGACAGGCAACTATGGCTACACCTTC. Translation gives CASSLGGTGNYGYTF.

The sample holds one count of this clone. V is TRBV19 and J is TRBJ2-2; 7 positions match TRBD2. This CDR3 has 16 residues. CDR1 LNHDA and CDR2 SQIVND come from the germline V gene (reference sequence). Trimming cost V 4 bases and J 0 bases; bases outside gene matches: 5. The CDR3, as DNA: TGTGCCAGTAGTAGTCCGGGACTACCGAACACCGGGGAGCTGTTTTTT. This encodes CASSSPGLPNTGELFF.

The V call is TRBV28, the J call TRBJ2-7; a possible D gene is TRBD1 (5 bases). The CDR3 length is 19 residues. The V gene lost 6 bases and the J gene lost 0 bases, with 27 bases spanning the gap. Germline CDR1 MDHEN, CDR2 SYDVKM. CDR3 amino acids: CASRHYTGSQGRGSYEQYF. The CDR3 bases are TGTGCCAGCAGACACTACACTGGGTCGCAGGGCCGAGGCTCCTACGAGCAGTACTTC.

The chain combines TRBV2 with TRBJ2-5, with 10 bases that match TRBD1. The CDR3 length is 14 residues. CDR1 and CDR2 (germline): SNHLY, FYNNEI. V shed 6 bases, J shed 5 bases, and the junction held 6 bases outside the gene matches. The CDR3 region is CASRLDRGKETQYF. CDR3 nucleotides: TGTGCCAGCAGATTGGACAGGGGGAAGGAGACCCAGTACTTC.

V gene TRBV28 combines with J gene TRBJ2-7; 9 nucleotides line up with TRBD1. With 5 bases clipped from V and 5 bases from J, the junction kept 7 bases outside the gene matches. Germline-derived CDR1 and CDR2 are MDHEN and SYDVKM. CDR3 length: 14 amino acids. The CDR3 DNA reads TGTGCCAGCAGTAGGGACAGGGCGGTCGACGAGCAGTACTTC. This translates into CASSRDRAVDEQYF. The full variable domain, its missing parts supplied by reference TRBV28 and TRBJ2-7, is DVKVTQSSRYLVKRTGEKVFLECVQDMDHENMFWYRQDPGLGLRLIYFSYDVKMKEKGDIPEGYSVSREKKERFSLILESASTNQTSMYLCASSRDRAVDEQYFGPGTRLTVT.

The chain recombines TRBV18 with TRBJ1-4; D unresolved. The CDR3 loop spans 13 amino acids. Deletions cut 2 bases from V and 6 bases from J, with 7 bases between. Germline V gene sequence: CDR1 KGHSH, CDR2 LQKENI. CDR3 loop: CASSPREDEKLFF. The CDR3 DNA reads as TGTGCCAGCTCACCAAGGGAGGATGAAAAACTGTTTTTT.

The rearrangement joins TRBV7-8 to TRBJ1-1; TRBD1 might be the D (5 bases). Trimming took 6 bases from V and 6 from J, leaving 20 bases between them. Germline V gives CDR1 SGHVS, CDR2 FQNEAQ. This CDR3 spans 15 amino acids. CDR3 residues: CASSTPRAGNAEAFF. Here the CDR3 DNA reads TGTGCCAGCAGTACTCCTAGGGCAGGGAATGCTGAAGCTTTCTTT.

The genes are TRBV5-1 and TRBJ2-1, with TRBD2 identical over 7 bases. Germline CDR1 SGHRS, CDR2 YFSETQ. This CDR3 spans 11 amino acids. Unmatched junction bases numbered 4, after V lost 6 bases and J lost 10 bases. CDR3 sequence (DNA): TGCGCCAGCACCGGGACTAACGAGCAGTTCTTC. Its translation is CASTGTNEQFF.

This clone was recorded a few times. This chain joins TRBV27 and TRBJ2-3; 11 nucleotides align to TRBD2. The CDR3 is 15 residues long. V was clipped by 6 bases and J by 4 bases; unmatched bases: 6. Germline-derived CDR1 and CDR2 are MNHEY and SMNVEV (reference sequence). The chain's CDR3 is CASRDLAGGADTQYF. The CDR3, as DNA: TGTGCCAGCAGGGACCTAGCGGGAGGAGCAGATACGCAGTATTTT.